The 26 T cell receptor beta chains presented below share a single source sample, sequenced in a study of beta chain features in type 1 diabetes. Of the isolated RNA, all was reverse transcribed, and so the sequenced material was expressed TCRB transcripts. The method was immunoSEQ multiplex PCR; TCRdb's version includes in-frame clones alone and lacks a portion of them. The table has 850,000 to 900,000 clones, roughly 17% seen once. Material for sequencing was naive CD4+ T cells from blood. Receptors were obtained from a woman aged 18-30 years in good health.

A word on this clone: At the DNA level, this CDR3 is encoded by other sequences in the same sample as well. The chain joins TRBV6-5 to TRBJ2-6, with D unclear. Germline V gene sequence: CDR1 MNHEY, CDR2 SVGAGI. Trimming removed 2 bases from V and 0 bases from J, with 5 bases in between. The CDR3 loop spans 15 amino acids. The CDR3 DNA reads TGTGCCAGCAGTTACAGTTCCTCTGGGGCCAACGTCCTGACTTTC. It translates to CASSYSSSGANVLTF.

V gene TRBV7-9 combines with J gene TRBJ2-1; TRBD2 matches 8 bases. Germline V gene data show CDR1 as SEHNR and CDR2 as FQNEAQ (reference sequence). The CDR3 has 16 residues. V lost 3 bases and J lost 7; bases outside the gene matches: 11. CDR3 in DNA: TGTGCCAGCAGCTTTGGAAGTAGCGGGATTAGTAATGAGCAGTTCTTC. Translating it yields CASSFGSSGISNEQFF.

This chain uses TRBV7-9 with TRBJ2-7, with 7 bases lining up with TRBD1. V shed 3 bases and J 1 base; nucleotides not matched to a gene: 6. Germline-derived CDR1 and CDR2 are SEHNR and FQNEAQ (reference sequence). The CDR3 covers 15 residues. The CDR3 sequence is CASSLFMTGSYEQYF. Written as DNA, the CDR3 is TGTGCCAGCAGCTTGTTTATGACAGGGTCCTACGAGCAGTACTTC.

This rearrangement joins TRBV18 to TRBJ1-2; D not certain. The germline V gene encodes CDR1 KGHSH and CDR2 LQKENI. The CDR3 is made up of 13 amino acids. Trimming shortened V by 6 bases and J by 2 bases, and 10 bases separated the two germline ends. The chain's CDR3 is CASSSDTNYGYTF. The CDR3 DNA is TGTGCCAGCTCCTCCGACACGAACTATGGCTACACCTTC.

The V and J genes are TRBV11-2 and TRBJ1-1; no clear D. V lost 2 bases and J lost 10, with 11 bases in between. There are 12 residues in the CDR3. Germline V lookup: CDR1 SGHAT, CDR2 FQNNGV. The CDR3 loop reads CASSLSWSRAFF. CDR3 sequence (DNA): TGTGCCAGCAGCTTAAGCTGGTCAAGAGCTTTCTTT.

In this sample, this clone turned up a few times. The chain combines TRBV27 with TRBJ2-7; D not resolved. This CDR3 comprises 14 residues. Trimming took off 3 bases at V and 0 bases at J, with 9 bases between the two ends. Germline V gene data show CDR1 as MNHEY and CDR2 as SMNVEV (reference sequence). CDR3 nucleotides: TGTGCCAGCAGTTTTTCCCAAAGCTCCTACGAGCAGTACTTC. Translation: CASSFSQSSYEQYF.

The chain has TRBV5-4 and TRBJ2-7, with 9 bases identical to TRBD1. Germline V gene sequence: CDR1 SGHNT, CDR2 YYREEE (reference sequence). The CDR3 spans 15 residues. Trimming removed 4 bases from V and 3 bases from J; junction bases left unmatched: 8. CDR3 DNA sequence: TGTGCCAGCAGCCAACCGGGACAGGGACACTACGAGCAGTACTTC. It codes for CASSQPGQGHYEQYF. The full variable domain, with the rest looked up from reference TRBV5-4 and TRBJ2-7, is ETGVTQSPTHLIKTRGQQVTLRCSSQSGHNTVSWYQQALGQGPQFIFQYYREEENGRGNFPPRFSGLQFPNYSSELNVNALELDDSALYLCASSQPGQGHYEQYFGPGTRLTVT.

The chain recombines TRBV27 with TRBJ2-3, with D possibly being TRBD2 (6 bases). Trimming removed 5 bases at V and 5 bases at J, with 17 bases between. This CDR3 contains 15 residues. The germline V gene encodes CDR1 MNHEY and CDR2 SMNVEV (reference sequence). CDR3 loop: CASSQRLLRGDTQYF. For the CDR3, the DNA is TGTGCCAGCAGTCAAAGACTCCTGCGGGGAGATACGCAGTATTTT.

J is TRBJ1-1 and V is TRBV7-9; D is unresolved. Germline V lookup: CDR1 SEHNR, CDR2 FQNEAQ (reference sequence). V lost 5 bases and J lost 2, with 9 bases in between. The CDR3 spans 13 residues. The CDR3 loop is CASSLQSNTEAFF. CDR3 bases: TGTGCCAGCAGCCTACAGAGTAACACTGAAGCTTTCTTT.

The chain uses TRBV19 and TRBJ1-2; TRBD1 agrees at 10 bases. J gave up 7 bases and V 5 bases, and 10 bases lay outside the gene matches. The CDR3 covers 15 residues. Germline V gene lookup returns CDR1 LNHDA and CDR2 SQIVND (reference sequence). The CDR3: CASSAPRDRGPGYTF. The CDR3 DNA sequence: TGTGCCAGTAGTGCACCCCGGGACAGGGGTCCTGGCTACACCTTC.

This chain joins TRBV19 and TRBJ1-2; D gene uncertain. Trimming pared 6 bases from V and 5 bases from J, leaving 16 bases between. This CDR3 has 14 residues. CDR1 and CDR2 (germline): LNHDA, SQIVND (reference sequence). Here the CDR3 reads CASSEDWGEYGYTF. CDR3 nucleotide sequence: TGTGCCAGTAGCGAGGACTGGGGTGAATATGGCTACACCTTC.

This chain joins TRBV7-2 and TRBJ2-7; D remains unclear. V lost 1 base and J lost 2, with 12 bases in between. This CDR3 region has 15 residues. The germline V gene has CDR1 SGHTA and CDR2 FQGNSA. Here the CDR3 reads CASSLGLQLPYEQYF. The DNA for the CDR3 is TGTGCCAGCAGCTTAGGTCTACAACTGCCCTACGAGCAGTACTTC.

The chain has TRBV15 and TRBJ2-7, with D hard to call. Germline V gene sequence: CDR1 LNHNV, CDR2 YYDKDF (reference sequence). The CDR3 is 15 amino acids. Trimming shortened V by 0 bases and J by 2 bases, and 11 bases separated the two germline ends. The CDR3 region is CATSRDVYGPYEQYF. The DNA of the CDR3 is TGTGCCACCAGCAGAGATGTCTACGGACCCTACGAGCAGTACTTC.

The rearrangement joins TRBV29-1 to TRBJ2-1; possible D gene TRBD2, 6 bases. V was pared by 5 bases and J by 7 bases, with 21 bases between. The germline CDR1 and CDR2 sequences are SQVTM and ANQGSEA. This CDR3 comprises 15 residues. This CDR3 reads CSVRVGGSGWNEQFF. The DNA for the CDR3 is TGCAGCGTTCGGGTCGGGGGTTCAGGTTGGAATGAGCAGTTCTTC.

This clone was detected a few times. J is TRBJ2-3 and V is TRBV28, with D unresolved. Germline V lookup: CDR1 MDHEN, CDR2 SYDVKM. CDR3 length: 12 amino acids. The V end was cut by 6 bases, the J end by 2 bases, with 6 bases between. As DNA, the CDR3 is TGTGCCAGCAGGGTCGCCACAGATACGCAGTATTTT. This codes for CASRVATDTQYF.

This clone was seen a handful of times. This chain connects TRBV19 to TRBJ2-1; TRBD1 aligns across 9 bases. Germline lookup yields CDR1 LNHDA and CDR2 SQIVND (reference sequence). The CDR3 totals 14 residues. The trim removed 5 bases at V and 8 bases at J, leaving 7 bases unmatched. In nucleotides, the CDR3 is TGTGCCAGTAGTCAGACAGGGGGTGGCGATGAGCAGTTCTTC. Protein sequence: CASSQTGGGDEQFF.

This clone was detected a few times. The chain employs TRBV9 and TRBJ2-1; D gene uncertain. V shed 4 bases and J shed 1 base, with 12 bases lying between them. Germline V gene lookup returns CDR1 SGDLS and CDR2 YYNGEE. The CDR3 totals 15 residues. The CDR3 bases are TGTGCCAGCAGCCCACGACCATTGTCCTACAATGAGCAGTTCTTC. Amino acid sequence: CASSPRPLSYNEQFF.

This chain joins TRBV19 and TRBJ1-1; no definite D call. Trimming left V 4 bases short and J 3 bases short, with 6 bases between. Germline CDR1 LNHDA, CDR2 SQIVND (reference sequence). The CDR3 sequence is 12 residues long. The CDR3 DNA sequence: TGTGCCAGTAGTACCGTGGACACTGAAGCTTTCTTT. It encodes CASSTVDTEAFF.

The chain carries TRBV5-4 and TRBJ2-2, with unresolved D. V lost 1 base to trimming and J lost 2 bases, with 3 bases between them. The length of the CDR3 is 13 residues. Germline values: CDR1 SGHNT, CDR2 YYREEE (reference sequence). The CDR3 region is CASSLLNTGELFF. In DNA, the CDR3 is TGTGCCAGCAGCTTGCTTAACACCGGGGAGCTGTTTTTT. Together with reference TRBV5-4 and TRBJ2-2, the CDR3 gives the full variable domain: ETGVTQSPTHLIKTRGQQVTLRCSSQSGHNTVSWYQQALGQGPQFIFQYYREEENGRGNFPPRFSGLQFPNYSSELNVNALELDDSALYLCASSLLNTGELFFGEGSRLTVL.

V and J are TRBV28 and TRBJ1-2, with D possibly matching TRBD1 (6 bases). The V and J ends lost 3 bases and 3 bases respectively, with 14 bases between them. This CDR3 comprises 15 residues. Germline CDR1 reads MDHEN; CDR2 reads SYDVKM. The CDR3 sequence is CASSLTGGGDYGYTF. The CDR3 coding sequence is TGTGCCAGCAGTTTGACAGGTGGGGGAGACTATGGCTACACCTTC.

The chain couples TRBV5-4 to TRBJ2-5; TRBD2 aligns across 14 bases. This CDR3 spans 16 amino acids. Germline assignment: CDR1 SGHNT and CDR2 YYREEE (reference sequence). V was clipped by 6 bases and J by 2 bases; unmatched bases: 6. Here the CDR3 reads CASTYRLAGGQETQYF. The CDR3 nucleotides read TGTGCCAGCACCTACCGACTAGCGGGAGGGCAAGAGACCCAGTACTTC.

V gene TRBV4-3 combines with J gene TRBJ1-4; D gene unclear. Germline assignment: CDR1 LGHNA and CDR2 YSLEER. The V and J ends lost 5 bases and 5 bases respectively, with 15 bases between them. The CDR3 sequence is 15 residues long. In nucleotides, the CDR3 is TGCGCCAGCAGCGCGCTTCATCCCGGGAATGAAAAACTGTTTTTT. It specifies CASSALHPGNEKLFF.

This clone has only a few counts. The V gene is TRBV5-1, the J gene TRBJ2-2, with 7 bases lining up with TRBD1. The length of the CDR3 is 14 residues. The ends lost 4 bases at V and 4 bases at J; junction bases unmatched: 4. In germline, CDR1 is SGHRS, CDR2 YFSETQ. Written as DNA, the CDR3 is TGCGCCAGCAGCGTCGCAGGGGGCACCGGGGAGCTGTTTTTT. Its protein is CASSVAGGTGELFF.

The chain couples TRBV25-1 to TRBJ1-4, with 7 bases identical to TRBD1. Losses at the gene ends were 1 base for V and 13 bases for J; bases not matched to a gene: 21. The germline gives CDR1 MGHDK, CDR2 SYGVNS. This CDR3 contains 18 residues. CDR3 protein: CASSELRRDRDRRSPLFF. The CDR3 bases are TGTGCCAGCAGTGAATTAAGGAGGGACCGGGACAGACGAAGTCCACTGTTTTTT.

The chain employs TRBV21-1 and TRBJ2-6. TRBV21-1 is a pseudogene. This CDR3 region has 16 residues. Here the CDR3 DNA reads TGTGCCAGCAGCAAACGGGCGGCGGATGGGGCCAACGTCCTGACTTTC. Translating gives CASSKRAADGANVLTF.

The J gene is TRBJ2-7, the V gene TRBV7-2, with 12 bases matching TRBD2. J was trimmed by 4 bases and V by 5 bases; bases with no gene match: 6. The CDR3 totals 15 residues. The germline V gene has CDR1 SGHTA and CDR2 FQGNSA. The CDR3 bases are TGTGCCAGCAGCGGCAGACTAGCGGGAGTTTACGAGCAGTACTTC. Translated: CASSGRLAGVYEQYF.